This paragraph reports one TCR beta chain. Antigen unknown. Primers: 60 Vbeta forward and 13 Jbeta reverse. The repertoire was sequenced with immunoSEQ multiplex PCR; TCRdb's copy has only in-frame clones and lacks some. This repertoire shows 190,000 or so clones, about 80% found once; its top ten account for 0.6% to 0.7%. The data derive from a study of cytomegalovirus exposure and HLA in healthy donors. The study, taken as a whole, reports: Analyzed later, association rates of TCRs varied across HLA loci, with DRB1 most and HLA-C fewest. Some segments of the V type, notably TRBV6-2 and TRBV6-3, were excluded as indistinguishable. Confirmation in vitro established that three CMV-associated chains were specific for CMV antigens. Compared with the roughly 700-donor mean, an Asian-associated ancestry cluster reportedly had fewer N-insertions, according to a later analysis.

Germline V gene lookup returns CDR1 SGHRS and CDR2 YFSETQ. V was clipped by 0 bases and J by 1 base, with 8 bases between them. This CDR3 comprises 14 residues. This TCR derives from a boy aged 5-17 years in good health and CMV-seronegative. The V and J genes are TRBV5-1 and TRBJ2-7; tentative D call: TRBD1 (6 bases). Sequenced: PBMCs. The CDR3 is CASSLGQGSYEQYF. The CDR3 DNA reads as TGCGCCAGCAGCTTGGGGCAGGGGTCCTACGAGCAGTACTTC. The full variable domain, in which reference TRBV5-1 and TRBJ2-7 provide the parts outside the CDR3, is KAGVTQTPRYLIKTRGQQVTLSCSPISGHRSVSWYQQTPGQGLQFLFEYFSETQRNKGNFPGRFSGRQFSNSRSEMNVSTLELGDSALYLCASSLGQGSYEQYFGPGTRLTVT.